What follows are 21 T cell receptor beta chains derived from one specimen sequenced in a study of blood T cell repertoires in COVID-19 (TCRdb year 2020). The library was produced with the immunoSEQ multiplex PCR assay. TCRdb limited this immuneACCESS table to in-frame rearrangements with V and J called. A share of clones is missing; checked studies link under half to unresolved V genes, and the rest is unexplained. Counted in this sample were under 450,000 clones; approximately 88% of them appeared once. The top ten clones comprise 10% to 15% of the sample. Sequencing used peripheral blood. The receptors were sampled from a woman aged 50 to 65 with COVID-19, enrolled during active disease.

The V and J genes are TRBV6-5 and TRBJ1-1, with D possibly TRBD1 on 5 matching bases. Between the trimmed V and J ends, which lost 6 bases and 0 bases, there was a span of 11 bases. Germline CDR1 is MNHEY and CDR2 is SVGAGI. There are 14 residues in the CDR3. CDR3 DNA sequence: TGTGCCAGCAGCTTGGGGGGTATGAACACTGAAGCTTTCTTT. Translation gives CASSLGGMNTEAFF.

The CDR3 coding sequence is TGCGCCAGCAGCTTTGGGAACAGGGGATTTTTAACTGAAGCTTTCTTT. Translating gives CASSFGNRGFLTEAFF. The J gene is TRBJ1-1, the V gene TRBV5-1; 7 bases align to TRBD1. Germline CDR1 is SGHRS and CDR2 is YFSETQ. The CDR3 runs 16 residues. Unmatched junction bases numbered 12, after V lost 2 bases and J lost 5 bases.

J is TRBJ2-5 and V is TRBV19, with TRBD1 identical over 8 bases. Germline-derived CDR1 and CDR2 are LNHDA and SQIVND (reference sequence). Germline trimming cut 10 bases from V and 5 bases from J; bases unmatched to any gene: 3. The CDR3 spans 11 residues. DNA for the CDR3: TGTGCCACCCGGGACAGGGAGACCCAGTACTTC. This gives the protein CATRDRETQYF.

The chain recombines TRBV30 with TRBJ2-5, with D perhaps TRBD1 (7 bases). CDR1 and CDR2 from the germline V gene are GTSNPN and SVGIG (reference sequence). CDR3 length: 13 residues. V was shortened by 6 bases and J by 4 bases, with 15 bases between the two germline ends. CDR3 DNA: TGTGCCTGTAGACCAGGGGGGAGAGAGACCCAGTACTTC. The encoded protein is CACRPGGRETQYF.

This chain links TRBV5-1 with TRBJ2-1, with 8 bases lining up with TRBD2. CDR1 SGHRS and CDR2 YFSETQ come from the germline V gene. The CDR3 sequence is 16 residues long. The J segment lost 2 bases and the V segment lost 4 bases, leaving 8 bases of the junction unmatched. The CDR3 DNA is TGCGCCAGCAGCCCCGGGTTCGGGGGGGCCTACAATGAGCAGTTCTTC. Its protein product is CASSPGFGGAYNEQFF. Full variable domain (missing parts from reference TRBV5-1 and TRBJ2-1): KAGVTQTPRYLIKTRGQQVTLSCSPISGHRSVSWYQQTPGQGLQFLFEYFSETQRNKGNFPGRFSGRQFSNSRSEMNVSTLELGDSALYLCASSPGFGGAYNEQFFGPGTRLTVL.

This chain links TRBV4-2 with TRBJ2-5, with D possibly being TRBD1 (5 bases). The CDR3 extends over 14 amino acids. V was clipped by 4 bases and J by 3 bases, with 12 bases between them. Germline V lookup: CDR1 LGHNA, CDR2 YNFKEQ. CDR3 in amino acids: CASSLNQGKETQYF. The CDR3 nucleotides are TGTGCCAGCAGCCTTAACCAGGGTAAAGAGACCCAGTACTTC.

The chain links TRBV7-2 to TRBJ1-2; TRBD1 is a possible D gene (6 bases). The CDR3 consists of 13 residues. CDR1 and CDR2 from the germline V gene are SGHTA and FQGNSA. Trimming removed 5 bases from V and 3 bases from J, with 10 bases in between. CDR3 coding DNA: TGTGCCAGCAGCGATACAGGGTACTATGGCTACACCTTC. Residues: CASSDTGYYGYTF. The full variable domain, in which reference TRBV7-2 and TRBJ1-2 provide the parts outside the CDR3, is GAGVSQSPSNKVTEKGKDVELRCDPISGHTALYWYRQSLGQGLEFLIYFQGNSAPDKSGLPSDRFSAERTGGSVSTLTIQRTQQEDSAVYLCASSDTGYYGYTFGSGTRLTVV.

The V and J genes are TRBV9 and TRBJ2-1, with 11 bases aligning to TRBD2. The CDR3 contains 14 residues. The ends lost 0 bases at V and 9 bases at J; junction bases unmatched: 2. The germline CDR1 and CDR2 sequences are SGDLS and YYNGEE. CDR3 region: CASSVETSGGEQFF. CDR3 coding DNA: TGTGCCAGCAGCGTAGAAACTAGCGGGGGTGAGCAGTTCTTC.

V gene TRBV7-3 combines with J gene TRBJ2-1; 14 positions agree with TRBD2. Trimming took 5 bases from V and 9 from J; bases not matched to a gene: 6. The length of the CDR3 is 15 residues. Germline loops: CDR1 SGHTA, CDR2 FQGTGA. In DNA, the CDR3 is TGTGCCAGCAGCGTGACTAGCGGGGGGGCAACTGAGCAGTTCTTC. Translating gives CASSVTSGGATEQFF.

V and J are TRBV11-3 and TRBJ2-5; D is unresolved. This CDR3 region has 13 residues. Trimming shortened V by 4 bases and J by 5 bases, and 11 bases separated the two germline ends. The germline gives CDR1 SGHNT, CDR2 YENEEA. CDR3 amino acids: CASSSESRETQYF. Here the CDR3 DNA reads TGTGCCAGCAGCTCGGAGAGCCGTGAGACCCAGTACTTC.

The chain employs TRBV7-2 and TRBJ2-3, with D perhaps TRBD2 (7 bases). The V end lost 1 base, the J end lost 5 bases, and 19 bases lay between the germline ends. The CDR3 runs 17 residues. From germline, CDR1 is SGHTA and CDR2 FQGNSA. The CDR3 spells CASSLEWSGGRGDTQYF. For the CDR3, the DNA is TGTGCCAGCAGCTTAGAGTGGTCGGGGGGCCGTGGAGATACGCAGTATTTT.

V is TRBV18 and J is TRBJ2-7; D perhaps matches TRBD2 (7 bases). Trimming took off 2 bases at V and 3 bases at J, with 14 bases between the two ends. The CDR3 covers 15 residues. The V gene's germline CDR1 is KGHSH and CDR2 LQKENI. CDR3 loop: CASSPRGGRGYEQYF. The CDR3 DNA sequence: TGTGCCAGCTCACCAAGGGGGGGACGGGGCTACGAGCAGTACTTC. The complete variable domain, with remaining parts taken from reference TRBV18 and TRBJ2-7, reads NAGVMQNPRHLVRRRGQEARLRCSPMKGHSHVYWYRQLPEEGLKFMVYLQKENIIDESGMPKERFSAEFPKEGPSILRIQQVVRGDSAAYFCASSPRGGRGYEQYFGPGTRLTVT.

This clone turned up a few times. The gene calls are TRBV10-1 and TRBJ1-2; a possible D gene is TRBD1 (6 bases). V was shortened by 6 bases and J by 5 bases, with 22 bases between the two germline ends. Germline V lookup: CDR1 WNHNN, CDR2 SYGVQD (reference sequence). The CDR3 has 16 residues. The CDR3 sequence: CASSTPDRALRYGYTF. The CDR3 bases are TGCGCCAGCAGCACGCCGGACAGAGCCCTGAGATATGGCTACACCTTC.

The chain is built from TRBV30 and TRBJ2-7; D gene uncertain. V was clipped by 2 bases and J by 0 bases, with 8 bases between them. This CDR3 has 13 amino acids. From germline, CDR1 is GTSNPN and CDR2 SVGIG (reference sequence). CDR3 DNA sequence: TGTGCCTGGAGTCCCCCAGGCTCCTACGAGCAGTACTTC. Residues: CAWSPPGSYEQYF.

The J gene is TRBJ2-7, the V gene TRBV5-1; 8 nucleotides line up with TRBD2. The CDR3 totals 19 residues. CDR1 is SGHRS, CDR2 YFSETQ, per germline. Unmatched junction bases numbered 20, after V lost 1 base and J lost 5 bases. CDR3 in DNA: TGCGCCAGCAGCTTGCCGGCAGGATTAGACGGGGGGGCCTACCACGAGCAGTACTTC. This translates into CASSLPAGLDGGAYHEQYF.

This clone showed up just once. The chain couples TRBV11-2 to TRBJ2-7, with 7 bases identical to TRBD2. The length of the CDR3 is 16 residues. J was trimmed by 5 bases and V by 2 bases; bases with no gene match: 12. The germline V gene encodes CDR1 SGHAT and CDR2 FQNNGV. The CDR3 sequence is CASSLRGGGSLDEQYF. The CDR3 bases are TGTGCCAGCAGCTTACGTGGCGGGGGAAGTCTAGACGAGCAGTACTTC.

The genes are TRBV5-1 and TRBJ2-4; D may be TRBD2 (5 bases). CDR1 and CDR2 (germline): SGHRS, YFSETQ. The CDR3 runs to 16 residues. The ends were cut back, 0 bases at V and 8 bases at J, with 18 bases in the middle. The CDR3 is CASSLAPAADGDIQYF. DNA of the CDR3: TGCGCCAGCAGCTTGGCTCCGGCGGCGGACGGGGACATTCAGTACTTC. The entire variable domain, with the rest obtained from reference TRBV5-1 and TRBJ2-4, is as follows: KAGVTQTPRYLIKTRGQQVTLSCSPISGHRSVSWYQQTPGQGLQFLFEYFSETQRNKGNFPGRFSGRQFSNSRSEMNVSTLELGDSALYLCASSLAPAADGDIQYFGAGTRLSVL.

This clone was counted a few times. The chain has TRBV7-2 and TRBJ1-5; D unresolved. The V gene lost 0 bases and the J gene lost 1 base, with 7 bases spanning the gap. The CDR3 sequence is 15 residues long. From germline, CDR1 is SGHTA and CDR2 FQGNSA. The CDR3 DNA follows: TGTGCCAGCAGCTTAGCTGCAGGAAGCAATCAGCCCCAGCATTTT. Translating gives CASSLAAGSNQPQHF.

This chain uses TRBV5-1 with TRBJ1-2; 9 bases are shared with TRBD1. Trimming at V came to 6 bases and at J to 3 bases, leaving 3 bases not matched to a gene. From germline, CDR1 is SGHRS and CDR2 YFSETQ. The length of the CDR3 is 13 residues. This CDR3 reads CASTTGGDYGYTF. DNA of the CDR3: TGCGCCAGCACCACAGGGGGCGACTATGGCTACACCTTC.

The chain links TRBV27 to TRBJ2-1, with 7 bases that match TRBD1. Trimming at V came to 5 bases and at J to 7 bases, leaving 11 bases not matched to a gene. Germline V gives CDR1 MNHEY, CDR2 SMNVEV (reference sequence). The CDR3 length is 15 residues. The DNA for the CDR3 is TGTGCCAGCAGTACCGAACCGGGACAGCCGAATGAGCAGTTCTTC. Translation: CASSTEPGQPNEQFF.

The chain links TRBV19 to TRBJ1-2; D not certain. The V gene lost 5 bases and the J gene lost 0 bases, with 16 bases spanning the gap. From germline, CDR1 is LNHDA and CDR2 SQIVND (reference sequence). The CDR3 runs 16 residues. CDR3 amino acids: CASSGQATVANYGYTF. DNA of the CDR3: TGTGCCAGTAGTGGGCAGGCTACCGTAGCTAACTATGGCTACACCTTC.